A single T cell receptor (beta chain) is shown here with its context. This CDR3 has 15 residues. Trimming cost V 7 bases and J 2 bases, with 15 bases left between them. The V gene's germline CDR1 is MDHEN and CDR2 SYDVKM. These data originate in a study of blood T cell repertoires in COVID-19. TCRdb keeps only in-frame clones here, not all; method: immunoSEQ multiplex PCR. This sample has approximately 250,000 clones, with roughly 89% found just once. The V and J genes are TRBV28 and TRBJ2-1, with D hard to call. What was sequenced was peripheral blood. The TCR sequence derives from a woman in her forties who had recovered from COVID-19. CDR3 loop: CASMRPVSTYNEQFF. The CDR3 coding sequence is TGTGCCAGCATGCGCCCTGTATCTACCTACAATGAGCAGTTCTTC.